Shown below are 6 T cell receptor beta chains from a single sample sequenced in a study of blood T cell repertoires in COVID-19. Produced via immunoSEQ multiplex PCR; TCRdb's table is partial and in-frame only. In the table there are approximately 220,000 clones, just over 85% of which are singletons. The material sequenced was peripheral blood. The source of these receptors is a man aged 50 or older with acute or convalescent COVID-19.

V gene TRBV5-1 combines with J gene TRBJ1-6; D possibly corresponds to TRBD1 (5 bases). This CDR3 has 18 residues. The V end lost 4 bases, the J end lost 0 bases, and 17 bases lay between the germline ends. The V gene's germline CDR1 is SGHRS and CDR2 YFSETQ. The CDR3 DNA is TGCGCCAGCAGCCTCACGGCCGGGGGAATCTCCTATAATTCACCCCTCCACTTT. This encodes CASSLTAGGISYNSPLHF.

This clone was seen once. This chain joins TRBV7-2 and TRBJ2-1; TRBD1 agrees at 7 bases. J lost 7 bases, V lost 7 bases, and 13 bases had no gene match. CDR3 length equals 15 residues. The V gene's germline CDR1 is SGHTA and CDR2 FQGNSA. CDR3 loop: CASKNRGQRTNEQFF. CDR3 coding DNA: TGTGCCAGCAAAAACCGGGGACAGAGGACGAATGAGCAGTTCTTC.

CDR3 loop: CASSQTSAGGYNEQFF. For the CDR3, the DNA is TGCGCCAGCAGCCAAACGTCAGCAGGGGGGTACAATGAGCAGTTCTTC. The rearrangement links TRBV4-1 to TRBJ2-1; D may be TRBD1 (7 bases). Germline assignment: CDR1 MGHRA and CDR2 YSYEKL. Trimming pared 2 bases from V and 4 bases from J, leaving 15 bases between. The CDR3 length is 16 residues.

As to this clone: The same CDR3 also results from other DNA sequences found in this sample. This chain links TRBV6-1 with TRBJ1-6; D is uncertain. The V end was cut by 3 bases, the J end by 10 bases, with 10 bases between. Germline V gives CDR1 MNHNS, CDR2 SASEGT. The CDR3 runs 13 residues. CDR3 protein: CASSEGRGSPLHF. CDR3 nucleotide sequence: TGTGCCAGCAGTGAGGGGAGAGGGTCACCCCTCCACTTT.

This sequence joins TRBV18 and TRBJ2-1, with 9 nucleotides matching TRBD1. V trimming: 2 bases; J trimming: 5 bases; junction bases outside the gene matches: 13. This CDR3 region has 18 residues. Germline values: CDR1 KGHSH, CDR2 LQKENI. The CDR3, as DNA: TGTGCCAGCTCACCATCCGTTCCCGGGACAGGGACGAACAATGAGCAGTTCTTC. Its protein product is CASSPSVPGTGTNNEQFF.

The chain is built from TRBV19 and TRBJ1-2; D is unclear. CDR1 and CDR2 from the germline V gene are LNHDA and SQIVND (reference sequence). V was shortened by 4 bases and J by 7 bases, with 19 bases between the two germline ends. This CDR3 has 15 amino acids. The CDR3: CASSSQTYLQSGYTF. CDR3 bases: TGTGCCAGTAGTAGCCAGACTTATCTCCAGAGTGGCTACACCTTC.